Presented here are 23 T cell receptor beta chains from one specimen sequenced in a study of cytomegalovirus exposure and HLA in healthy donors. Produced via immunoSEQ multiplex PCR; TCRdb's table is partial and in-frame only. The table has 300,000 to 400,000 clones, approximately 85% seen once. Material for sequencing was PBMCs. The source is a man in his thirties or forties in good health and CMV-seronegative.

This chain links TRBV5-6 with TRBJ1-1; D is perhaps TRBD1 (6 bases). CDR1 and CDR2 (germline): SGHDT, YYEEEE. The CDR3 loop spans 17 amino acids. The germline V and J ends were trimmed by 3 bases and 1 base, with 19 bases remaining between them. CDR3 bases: TGTGCCAGCAGCTACAATAAGAGGGGGAGAGGGAACACTGAAGCTTTCTTT. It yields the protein CASSYNKRGRGNTEAFF.

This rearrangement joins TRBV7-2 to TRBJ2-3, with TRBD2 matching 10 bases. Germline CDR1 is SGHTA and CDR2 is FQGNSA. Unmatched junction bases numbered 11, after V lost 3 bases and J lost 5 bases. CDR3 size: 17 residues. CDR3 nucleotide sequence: TGTGCCAGCAGCTTGCTCGTTCTAGCGGGGGTTGGAGATACGCAGTATTTT. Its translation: CASSLLVLAGVGDTQYF.

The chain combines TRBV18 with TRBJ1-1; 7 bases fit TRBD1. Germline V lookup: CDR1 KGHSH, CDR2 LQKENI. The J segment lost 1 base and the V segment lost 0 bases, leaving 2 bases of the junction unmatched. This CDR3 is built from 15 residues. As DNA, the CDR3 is TGTGCCAGCTCACCACCACCAGGGGGGAACACTGAAGCTTTCTTT. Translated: CASSPPPGGNTEAFF. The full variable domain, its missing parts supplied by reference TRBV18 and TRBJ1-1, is NAGVMQNPRHLVRRRGQEARLRCSPMKGHSHVYWYRQLPEEGLKFMVYLQKENIIDESGMPKERFSAEFPKEGPSILRIQQVVRGDSAAYFCASSPPPGGNTEAFFGQGTRLTVV.

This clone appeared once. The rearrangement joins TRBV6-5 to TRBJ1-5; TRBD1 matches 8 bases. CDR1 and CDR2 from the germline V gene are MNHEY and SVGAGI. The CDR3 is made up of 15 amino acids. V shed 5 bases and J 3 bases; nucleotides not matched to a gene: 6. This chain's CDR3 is CASSTTGGLNQPQHF. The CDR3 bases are TGTGCCAGCAGTACCACAGGGGGGCTCAATCAGCCCCAGCATTTT.

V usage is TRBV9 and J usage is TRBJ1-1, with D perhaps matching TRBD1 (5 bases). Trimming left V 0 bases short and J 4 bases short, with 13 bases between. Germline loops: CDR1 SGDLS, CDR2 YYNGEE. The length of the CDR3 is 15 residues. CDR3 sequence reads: CASSVAAGLGTEAFF. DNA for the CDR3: TGTGCCAGCAGCGTAGCGGCAGGGTTGGGCACTGAAGCTTTCTTT.

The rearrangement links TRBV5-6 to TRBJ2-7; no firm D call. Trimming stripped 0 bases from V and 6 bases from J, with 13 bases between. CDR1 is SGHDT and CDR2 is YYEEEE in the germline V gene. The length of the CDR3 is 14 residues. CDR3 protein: CASSLVQSSTEQYF. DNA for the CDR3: TGTGCCAGCAGCTTGGTACAGTCTTCCACCGAGCAGTACTTC. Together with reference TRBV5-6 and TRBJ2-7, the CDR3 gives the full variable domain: DAGVTQSPTHLIKTRGQQVTLRCSPKSGHDTVSWYQQALGQGPQFIFQYYEEEERQRGNFPDRFSGHQFPNYSSELNVNALLLGDSALYLCASSLVQSSTEQYFGPGTRLTVT.

CDR3 amino acids: CASSQEGRINYGYTF. CDR3 DNA sequence: TGCGCCAGCAGCCAAGAGGGCAGAATTAACTATGGCTACACCTTC. V and J are TRBV4-1 and TRBJ1-2; D is ambiguous. Between the trimmed V and J ends, which lost 0 bases and 1 base, there was a span of 9 bases. Germline V CDR1 and CDR2: MGHRA, YSYEKL. The CDR3 is 15 amino acids.

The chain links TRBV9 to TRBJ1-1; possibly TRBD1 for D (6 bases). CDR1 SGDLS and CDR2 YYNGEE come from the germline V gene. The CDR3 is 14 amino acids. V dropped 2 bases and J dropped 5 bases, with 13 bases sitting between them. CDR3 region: CASSVPDRPTEAFF. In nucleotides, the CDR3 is TGTGCCAGCAGCGTCCCCGACAGGCCTACTGAAGCTTTCTTT.

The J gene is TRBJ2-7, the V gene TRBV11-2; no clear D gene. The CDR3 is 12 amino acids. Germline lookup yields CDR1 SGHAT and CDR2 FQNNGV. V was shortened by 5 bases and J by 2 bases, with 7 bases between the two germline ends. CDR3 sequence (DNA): TGTGCCAGCAGCCCTTCTCCCTACGAGCAGTACTTC. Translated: CASSPSPYEQYF.

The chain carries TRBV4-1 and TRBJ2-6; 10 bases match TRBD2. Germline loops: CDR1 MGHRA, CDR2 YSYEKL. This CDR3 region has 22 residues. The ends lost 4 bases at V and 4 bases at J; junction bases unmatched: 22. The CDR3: CASSPPSGSGGALGSGANVLTF. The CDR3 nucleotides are TGCGCCAGCAGCCCGCCCTCCGGAAGCGGGGGGGCGCTGGGTTCCGGGGCCAACGTCCTGACTTTC.

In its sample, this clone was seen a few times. The DNA for the CDR3 is TGTGCCAGCAGCTGGACACCGAACACTGAAGCTTTCTTT. The encoded protein is CASSWTPNTEAFF. The chain employs TRBV5-4 and TRBJ1-1, with D possibly being TRBD1 (5 bases). Germline assignment: CDR1 SGHNT and CDR2 YYREEE (reference sequence). V was cut by 3 bases and J by 1 base, with 7 bases left in between. The CDR3 consists of 13 residues.

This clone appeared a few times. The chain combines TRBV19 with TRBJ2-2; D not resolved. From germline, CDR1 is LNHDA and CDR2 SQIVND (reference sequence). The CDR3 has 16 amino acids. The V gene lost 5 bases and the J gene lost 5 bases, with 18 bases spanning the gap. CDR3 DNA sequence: TGTGCCAGTAGTCAATACTTATCAGGCCGAACCGGGGAGCTGTTTTTT. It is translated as CASSQYLSGRTGELFF. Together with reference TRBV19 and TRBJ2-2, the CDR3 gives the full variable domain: DGGITQSPKYLFRKEGQNVTLSCEQNLNHDAMYWYRQDPGQGLRLIYYSQIVNDFQKGDIAEGYSVSREKKESFPLTVTSAQKNPTAFYLCASSQYLSGRTGELFFGEGSRLTVL.

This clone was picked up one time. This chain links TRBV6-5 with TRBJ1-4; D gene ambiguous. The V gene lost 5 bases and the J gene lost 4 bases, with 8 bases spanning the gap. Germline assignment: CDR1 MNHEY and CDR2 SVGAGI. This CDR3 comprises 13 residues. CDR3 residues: CASSEQLNEKLFF. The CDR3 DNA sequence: TGTGCCAGCAGTGAACAGCTTAATGAAAAACTGTTTTTT.

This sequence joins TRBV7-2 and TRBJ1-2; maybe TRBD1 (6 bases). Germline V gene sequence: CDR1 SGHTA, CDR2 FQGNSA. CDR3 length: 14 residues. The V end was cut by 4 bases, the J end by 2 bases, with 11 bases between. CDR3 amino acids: CASSYGQQNYGYTF. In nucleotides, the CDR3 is TGTGCCAGCAGCTATGGACAGCAAAACTATGGCTACACCTTC.

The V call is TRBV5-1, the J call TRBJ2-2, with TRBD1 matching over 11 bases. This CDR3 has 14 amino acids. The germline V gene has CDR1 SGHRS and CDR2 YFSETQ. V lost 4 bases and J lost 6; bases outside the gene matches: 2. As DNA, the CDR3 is TGCGCCAGCAGCCCGGGACAGGGGGCCGGGGAGCTGTTTTTT. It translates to CASSPGQGAGELFF.

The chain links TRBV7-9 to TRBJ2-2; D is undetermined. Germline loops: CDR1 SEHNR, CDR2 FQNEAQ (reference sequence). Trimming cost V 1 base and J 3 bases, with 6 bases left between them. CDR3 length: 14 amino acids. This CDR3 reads CASSLDLYTGELFF. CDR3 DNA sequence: TGTGCCAGCAGCTTAGACTTGTACACCGGGGAGCTGTTTTTT.

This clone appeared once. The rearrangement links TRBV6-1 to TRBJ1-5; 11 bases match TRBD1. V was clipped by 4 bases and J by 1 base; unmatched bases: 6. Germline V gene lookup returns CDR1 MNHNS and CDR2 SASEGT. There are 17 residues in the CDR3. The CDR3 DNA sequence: TGTGCCAGCAGTGGGACAGGGGGCTTTAAGAGCAATCAGCCCCAGCATTTT. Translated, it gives CASSGTGGFKSNQPQHF.

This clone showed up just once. The CDR3 nucleotides read TGTGCCAGCAGTGAGGGACATTACACCGGGGAGCTGTTTTTT. This sequence encodes CASSEGHYTGELFF. V usage is TRBV6-1 and J usage is TRBJ2-2, with D possibly matching TRBD1 (6 bases). CDR3 length equals 14 residues. V gave up 3 bases and J gave up 3 bases, with 8 bases separating them. In germline, CDR1 is MNHNS, CDR2 SASEGT.

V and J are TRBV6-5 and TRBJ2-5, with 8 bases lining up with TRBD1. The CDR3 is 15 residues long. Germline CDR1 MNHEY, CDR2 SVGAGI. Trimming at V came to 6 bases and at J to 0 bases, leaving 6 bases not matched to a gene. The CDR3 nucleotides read TGTGCCAGCAGCTCATGGACAGGGAACCAAGAGACCCAGTACTTC. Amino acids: CASSSWTGNQETQYF.

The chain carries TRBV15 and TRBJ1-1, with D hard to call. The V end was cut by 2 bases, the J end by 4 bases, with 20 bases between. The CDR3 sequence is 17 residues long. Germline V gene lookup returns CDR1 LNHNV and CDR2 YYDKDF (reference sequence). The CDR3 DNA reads TGTGCCACCAGCAGACCCCCCGGGTCCGGTTTGGGCACTGAAGCTTTCTTT. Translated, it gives CATSRPPGSGLGTEAFF.

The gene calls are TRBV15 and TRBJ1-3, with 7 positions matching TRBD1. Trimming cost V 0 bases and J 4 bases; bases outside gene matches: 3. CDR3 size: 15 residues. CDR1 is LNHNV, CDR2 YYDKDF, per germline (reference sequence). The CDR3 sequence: CATSRDPGQGNTIYF. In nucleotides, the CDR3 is TGTGCCACCAGCAGAGATCCGGGACAGGGAAACACCATATATTTT.

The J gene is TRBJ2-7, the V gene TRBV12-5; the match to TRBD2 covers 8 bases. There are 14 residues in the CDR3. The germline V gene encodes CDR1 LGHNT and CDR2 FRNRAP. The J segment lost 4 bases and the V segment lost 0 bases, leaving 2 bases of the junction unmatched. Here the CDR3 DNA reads TGTGCTAGTGGTTTGGTACGGGGGGGATACGAGCAGTACTTC. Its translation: CASGLVRGGYEQYF.

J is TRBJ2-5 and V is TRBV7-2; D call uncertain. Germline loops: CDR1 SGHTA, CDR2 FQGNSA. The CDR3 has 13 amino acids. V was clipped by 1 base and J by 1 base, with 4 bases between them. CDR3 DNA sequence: TGTGCCAGCAGCTTAGTCGGCCAAGAGACCCAGTACTTC. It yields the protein CASSLVGQETQYF.